These 17 T cell receptor beta chains were all obtained from the same sample, sequenced in a study of blood T cell repertoires in COVID-19. The method was immunoSEQ multiplex PCR; TCRdb's version includes in-frame clones alone and lacks a portion of them. The table shows about 190,000 clones, with around 85% occurring only once. The sample comprised peripheral blood. These receptors all stem from a woman between 50 and 59 years old with acute or convalescent COVID-19.

The count of this clone is one. The chain combines TRBV2 with TRBJ2-3, with D possibly TRBD2 on 6 matching bases. The CDR3 spans 15 residues. V was shortened by 7 bases and J by 0 bases, with 14 bases between the two germline ends. CDR1 SNHLY and CDR2 FYNNEI come from the germline V gene. CDR3 loop: CASKLGGVSTDTQYF. For the CDR3, the DNA is TGTGCCAGCAAGTTGGGGGGAGTTAGCACAGATACGCAGTATTTT.

The genes are TRBV28 and TRBJ2-2; 12 bases match TRBD2. This CDR3 comprises 16 residues. After removal of 5 bases from V and 5 bases from J, the junction contained 6 bases not matched to a gene. The germline gives CDR1 MDHEN, CDR2 SYDVKM. CDR3: CASSQLAGGGTGELFF. The CDR3 nucleotides are TGTGCCAGCAGTCAACTAGCGGGAGGAGGGACCGGGGAGCTGTTTTTT.

The chain links TRBV5-6 to TRBJ2-1; 10 bases align to TRBD2. The ends lost 4 bases at V and 10 bases at J; junction bases unmatched: 2. Germline CDR1 reads SGHDT; CDR2 reads YYEEEE. The length of the CDR3 is 12 residues. This CDR3 reads CASSLAGVEQFF. In DNA, the CDR3 is TGTGCCAGCAGCCTAGCGGGAGTAGAGCAGTTCTTC. Together with reference TRBV5-6 and TRBJ2-1, the CDR3 gives the full variable domain: DAGVTQSPTHLIKTRGQQVTLRCSPKSGHDTVSWYQQALGQGPQFIFQYYEEEERQRGNFPDRFSGHQFPNYSSELNVNALLLGDSALYLCASSLAGVEQFFGPGTRLTVL.

The rearrangement uses TRBV5-4 and TRBJ1-5; 7 nucleotides match TRBD1. Germline CDR1 is SGHNT and CDR2 is YYREEE (reference sequence). This CDR3 contains 16 residues. Trimming at V came to 3 bases and at J to 3 bases, leaving 9 bases not matched to a gene. The CDR3 protein is CASSYRQGSVNQPQHF. The CDR3 DNA reads as TGTGCCAGCAGCTACAGACAGGGTAGTGTCAATCAGCCCCAGCATTTT. Full variable domain (rest looked up from reference TRBV5-4 and TRBJ1-5): ETGVTQSPTHLIKTRGQQVTLRCSSQSGHNTVSWYQQALGQGPQFIFQYYREEENGRGNFPPRFSGLQFPNYSSELNVNALELDDSALYLCASSYRQGSVNQPQHFGDGTRLSIL.

The J gene is TRBJ1-1, the V gene TRBV7-2; 10 bases are shared with TRBD1. This CDR3 has 18 residues. V shed 3 bases, J shed 2 bases, and the junction held 12 bases outside the gene matches. Germline V gene data show CDR1 as SGHTA and CDR2 as FQGNSA. The chain's CDR3 is CASSLWVRQGAHNTEAFF. CDR3 nucleotide sequence: TGTGCCAGCAGCTTGTGGGTTAGACAGGGGGCTCATAACACTGAAGCTTTCTTT.

J is TRBJ2-3 and V is TRBV6-6; D unresolved. The length of the CDR3 is 15 residues. V dropped 6 bases and J dropped 5 bases, with 18 bases sitting between them. Germline V gives CDR1 MNHNY, CDR2 SVGAGI (reference sequence). The CDR3 is CASSHDGVKVDTQYF. In DNA form, the CDR3 reads TGTGCCAGCAGCCATGACGGAGTTAAAGTAGATACGCAGTATTTT.

V gene TRBV10-1 combines with J gene TRBJ2-1, with D perhaps TRBD2 (5 bases). Trimming left V 0 bases short and J 2 bases short, with 8 bases between. The V gene's germline CDR1 is WNHNN and CDR2 SYGVQD (reference sequence). This CDR3 is built from 15 residues. The CDR3 loop reads CASSESSGPYNEQFF. The CDR3 nucleotides read TGCGCCAGCAGTGAGTCCAGCGGACCCTACAATGAGCAGTTCTTC.

The chain is built from TRBV7-9 and TRBJ1-2; 9 bases map to TRBD1. The CDR3 spans 15 residues. From germline, CDR1 is SEHNR and CDR2 FQNEAQ (reference sequence). Germline trimming cut 4 bases from V and 5 bases from J; bases unmatched to any gene: 8. DNA for the CDR3: TGTGCCAGCAGCTCTGGACAGGGGACGGCGTATGGCTACACCTTC. This encodes CASSSGQGTAYGYTF.

The chain carries TRBV6-2 or TRBV6-3 and TRBJ2-7; D not resolved. The CDR3 extends over 18 amino acids. V lost 2 bases, J lost 3 bases, and 23 bases lay in between. Looked up from germline, CDR1 is MNHEY and CDR2 is SVGEGT. CDR3 nucleotides: TGTGCCAGCAGTTACACGCCTAACGGAGAGAATTTTGACTACGAGCAGTACTTC. It specifies CASSYTPNGENFDYEQYF.

The rearrangement joins TRBV27 to TRBJ2-7, with 8 bases matching TRBD1. CDR1 is MNHEY and CDR2 is SMNVEV in the germline V gene (reference sequence). The V gene end was trimmed by 3 bases and the J gene end by 6 bases; junction bases not matched to a gene: 10. CDR3 size: 15 residues. CDR3 bases: TGTGCCAGCAGTTTTTCCGGGACAGGTGTGTCCGAGCAGTACTTC. Translation gives CASSFSGTGVSEQYF.

This chain connects TRBV7-6 to TRBJ2-2; 7 bases fit TRBD1. This CDR3 has 15 amino acids. Germline V gives CDR1 SGHVS, CDR2 FNYEAQ. V lost 3 bases, J lost 4 bases, and 5 bases stayed unmatched. The CDR3 nucleotides are TGTGCCAGCAGCTTCAACAGGGGCAGCACCGGGGAGCTGTTTTTT. This gives the protein CASSFNRGSTGELFF.

The V call is TRBV7-6, the J call TRBJ2-2; D is perhaps TRBD1 (6 bases). Per germline, CDR1 SGHVS and CDR2 FNYEAQ. Trimming took 1 base from V and 0 from J, leaving 12 bases between them. The CDR3 totals 17 residues. The DNA for the CDR3 is TGTGCCAGCAGCTTAGTCCCCGGACAGACGAACACCGGGGAGCTGTTTTTT. As protein: CASSLVPGQTNTGELFF. Combining the CDR3 with reference TRBV7-6 and TRBJ2-2 gives the whole variable domain GAGVSQSPRYKVTKRGQDVALRCDPISGHVSLYWYRQALGQGPEFLTYFNYEAQQDKSGLPNDRFSAERPEGSISTLTIQRTEQRDSAMYRCASSLVPGQTNTGELFFGEGSRLTVL.

The V gene is TRBV2, the J gene TRBJ2-5; possibly TRBD2 for D (6 bases). CDR3 length: 14 residues. Deletions cut 1 base from V and 4 bases from J, with 10 bases between. Per the germline V gene, CDR1 is SNHLY and CDR2 is FYNNEI. The CDR3 DNA reads TGTGCCAGCAGTGAAGATGGAGGGCTAGAGACCCAGTACTTC. Amino acid sequence: CASSEDGGLETQYF.

The V call is TRBV9, the J call TRBJ2-3; 9 bases map to TRBD2. With 1 base clipped from V and 5 bases from J, the junction kept 14 bases outside the gene matches. Germline values: CDR1 SGDLS, CDR2 YYNGEE. The CDR3 consists of 18 residues. The DNA for the CDR3 is TGTGCCAGCAGCGTATCCGGAGCGGGAGGCTTTCTGGGAGATACGCAGTATTTT. This codes for CASSVSGAGGFLGDTQYF. The full variable domain, rest sourced from reference TRBV9 and TRBJ2-3, is DSGVTQTPKHLITATGQRVTLRCSPRSGDLSVYWYQQSLDQGLQFLIQYYNGEERAKGNILERFSAQQFPDLHSELNLSSLELGDSALYFCASSVSGAGGFLGDTQYFGPGTRLTVL.

This rearrangement joins TRBV7-8 to TRBJ2-3; 11 bases agree with TRBD2. J was trimmed by 2 bases and V by 5 bases; bases with no gene match: 6. Per germline, CDR1 SGHVS and CDR2 FQNEAQ. This CDR3 spans 16 amino acids. CDR3 bases: TGTGCCAGCAGCCCGAGACTAGCGGGGATCACAGATACGCAGTATTTT. Translation gives CASSPRLAGITDTQYF.

V and J are TRBV4-3 and TRBJ1-1; no clear D. Germline V gene lookup returns CDR1 LGHNA and CDR2 YSLEER. The CDR3 totals 14 residues. V was clipped by 0 bases and J by 2 bases, with 7 bases between them. The chain's CDR3 is CASSQDRGNTEAFF. For the CDR3, the DNA is TGCGCCAGCAGCCAAGATCGGGGAAACACTGAAGCTTTCTTT.

The J gene is TRBJ1-5, the V gene TRBV27; D call uncertain. Germline loops: CDR1 MNHEY, CDR2 SMNVEV (reference sequence). CDR3 length: 15 residues. V dropped 3 bases and J dropped 5 bases, with 14 bases sitting between them. The DNA for the CDR3 is TGTGCCAGCAGTTTTAATGGGGAGATTCATCAGCCCCAGCATTTT. This translates into CASSFNGEIHQPQHF.